The clone carrying this T cell receptor (beta chain) was found a few times. This specimen belongs to a study of cytomegalovirus exposure and HLA in healthy donors. The primer mix had 60 Vbeta and 13 Jbeta primers. Repertoires were generated with immunoSEQ multiplex PCR, while TCRdb's copy carries only in-frame clones and drops some. The sample holds 100,000 to 150,000 clones, just under 80% seen once. The CDR3 is made up of 11 amino acids. Germline V gene data show CDR1 as SEHNR and CDR2 as FQNEAQ (reference sequence). The V and J ends lost 1 base and 15 bases respectively, with 10 bases between them.

The sample was PBMCs. This clonotype was sampled from a woman under 30 in good health and CMV-seronegative. The chain is built from TRBV7-9 and TRBJ2-1, with a weak D call TRBD1 (6 bases). The CDR3 sequence is CASSLEGGPFF. The CDR3 DNA sequence: TGTGCCAGCAGCTTAGAAGGGGGTCCGTTCTTC.